This T cell receptor beta chain comes out of a study of T cell responses to AZD1222 COVID-19 vaccine (dated by TCRdb to about 2021). In the study overall: AZD1222 recipients given second doses at about 4 weeks or at about 12 weeks were pooled, since spike-specific TCR depth and breadth were not found to differ between the two schedules. Trial participants were enrolled by age into 18-55, 56-69 and 70-plus year subgroups, with approximately 150, 30 and 60 TCR-sequenced participants respectively. TCR sequencing covered more than 230 trial participants: approximately 200 given two doses of AZD1222 and about 26 given two doses of MenACWY control vaccine. Results the study describes overall, beyond this receptor: The 56-69-year group was small, and its depth increase did not reach significance, likely because of low power. Participants were mostly white British and included more females than males, and it was suggested by the authors that clonal diversity may have been underestimated. Reportedly, almost half of the unique spike-specific TCRs recognized epitopes lying outside the regions that are mutated in the B.1.351 and B.1.1.7 variants. The vaccine-associated CD4 TCRs covered the entire spike protein, and the dominant responses fell in regions 160-218 and 743-854. Because no day 14 peak-response samples were available, repertoires were characterized only after the peak T cell response. Conclusions about previously exposed vaccinees were limited because only 5 or 6 AZD1222 recipients were SARS-CoV-2 seropositive at baseline. After two AZD1222 doses, both the breadth and the depth of spike-specific TCRs were significantly higher than at day 0 and than in MenACWY recipients.

Regarding this clone: Its antigen remains unidentified. No per-base quality is available; no much larger clone lies one base away.

Per the publication, the time point label means: baseline before first vaccination. Vaccinee samples were obtained from the UK trials COV001 and COV002, which included a single-blind randomized controlled phase 2/3 trial of AZD1222 (ChAdOx1 nCoV-19) in healthy adults. For TCRbeta chain sequencing, PBMC samples were collected from trial participants at day 0 and at day 28 after the second dose. Trimming takes 1 base off V and 0 bases off J; junction bases not matched to a gene: 3. The CDR3 holds 16 amino acids from the cysteine to the phenylalanine. Kept here is only the CDR3 DNA, which spans 48 bases and is read in frame from base 1. The germline V gene specifies SGHTA as CDR1 and FQGNSA as CDR2. The CDR3 regions of human TCRbeta chains were subjected to immunosequencing. The published analysis was carried out like this. Repertoire TCRs were matched against a reference library of SARS-CoV-2-specific TCRs generated with the MIRA antigen-specificity platform. Breadth was defined as the fraction of unique TCRs that were SARS-CoV-2-associated. Depth was defined as the fraction of total T cells that were SARS-CoV-2-associated. Using the MIRA data, each spike-specific TCR was mapped to the spike region that the TCR reacts to and placed in a CD4 or CD8 class. Log10-transformed breadth and depth values were compared by one-way ANOVA with Sidak's multiple comparisons tests. Held by TCRdb, this immuneACCESS table contains in-frame sequences only and omits some clones. Under half of the omission traces to an unresolved V gene where checked; the cause of the rest is unknown. V, J and clone size were drawn from that table, and D and trimming were deduced from the DNA. This sample lists about 140,000 clones; 90% were detected once. Roughly 3.2% of the sample rests with the top ten.

The chain was built from TRBV7-2 and TRBJ2-1; TRBD2 fits 7 bases in the junction. This sample comprised peripheral blood, obtained on day 0 of AZD1222 vaccination. This TCR was recovered from an adult in good health. The CDR3 is CASSLVGGSSYNEQFF. The nucleotides are TGTGCCAGCAGCTTAGTAGGCGGGAGCTCCTACAATGAGCAGTTCTTC.